This TCR beta chain is from a study of technical replicates of blood from several donors. The CDR3 contains 13 residues. The ends were cut back, 0 bases at V and 6 bases at J, with 6 bases in the middle. Germline CDR1 is SGHRS and CDR2 is YFSETQ. This table comes from immunoSEQ multiplex PCR, and its TCRdb copy is limited to in-frame clones, with some not included. This table holds approximately 88,000 clones, approximately 96% found once. Sequenced: T cells isolated from PBMCs. The genes are TRBV5-1 and TRBJ2-2; the D is unclear. This TCR was sampled from a human donor in good health. This CDR3 is CASSLDGPGELFF. In nucleotides, the CDR3 is TGCGCCAGCAGCTTGGACGGTCCCGGGGAGCTGTTTTTT.